Following are 3 T cell receptor beta chains from one sample sequenced in a study of chemoradiotherapy in HPV16-positive cancers. Only in-frame clones appear in the TCRdb table, and some are missing; sequencing was by immunoSEQ multiplex PCR. The sample lists more than 25,000 clones, about 93% seen once, with more than 15% in the top ten. This specimen was blood, taken from a patient who underwent chemoradiotherapy. These TCRs come from a human donor with HPV-associated anogenital cancer.

The chain couples TRBV27 to TRBJ2-7; 9 nucleotides line up with TRBD2. CDR1 and CDR2 (germline): MNHEY, SMNVEV (reference sequence). J was trimmed by 4 bases and V by 6 bases; bases with no gene match: 13. There are 16 residues in the CDR3. The CDR3 protein is CASSQTSGLSVYEQYF. CDR3 nucleotides: TGTGCCAGCAGCCAGACTAGCGGTCTAAGTGTTTACGAGCAGTACTTC.

The DNA for the CDR3 is TGTGCCAGCAGCGTGACGGGGGCAGATACGCAGTATTTT. Translated: CASSVTGADTQYF. The chain joins TRBV9 to TRBJ2-3, with a possible D match to TRBD2 (6 bases). The V and J ends lost 2 bases and 4 bases respectively, with 8 bases between them. This CDR3 spans 13 amino acids. CDR1 and CDR2 from the germline V gene are SGDLS and YYNGEE.

The chain links TRBV5-1 to TRBJ2-7, with D perhaps TRBD2 (7 bases). Germline CDR1 SGHRS, CDR2 YFSETQ. This CDR3 is built from 17 residues. The germline V and J ends were trimmed by 0 bases and 1 base, with 17 bases remaining between them. As DNA, the CDR3 is TGCGCCAGCAGCTTGGTGGAGGGGGGGGCAATTTCCTACGAGCAGTACTTC. Translation gives CASSLVEGGAISYEQYF.